This T cell receptor beta chain was recorded in a study of post-analysis software for immune sequencing data. Overall study: Progressive-relapsing, secondary progressive and relapsing-remitting multiple sclerosis were among the disease courses included.

The CDR3 is 14 amino acids. Trimming shortened V by 3 bases and J by 0 bases, and 6 bases separated the two germline ends. TCR beta libraries were prepared from cDNA with unique molecular identifiers. TCRdb used MiXCR to reprocess the PCR reads, holding one entry per CDR3 protein. Seen here are hundreds of thousands of distinct CDR3 sequences, nearly 45% observed once, and the top ten hold 9% to 13%. Study outcomes and limitations: Compared against controls, patients with multiple sclerosis displayed significantly lower normalized Chao1 diversity. A handful of TRBV segments were significantly more frequent in patients than in controls. TRBV5-6, TRBV5-1 and TRBV20-1 were among these segments.

With regard to this clonotype: Its target is unknown.

The sequence derives from a girl aged 10 to 17 with multiple sclerosis. The gene calls are TRBV12-3 or TRBV12-4 and TRBJ2-1, with D hard to call. Sequencing was performed on blood. CDR3 in amino acids: CASSFSASYNEQFF. The CDR3 DNA is TGTGCCAGCAGTTTCAGTGCCTCCTACAATGAGCAGTTCTTC.